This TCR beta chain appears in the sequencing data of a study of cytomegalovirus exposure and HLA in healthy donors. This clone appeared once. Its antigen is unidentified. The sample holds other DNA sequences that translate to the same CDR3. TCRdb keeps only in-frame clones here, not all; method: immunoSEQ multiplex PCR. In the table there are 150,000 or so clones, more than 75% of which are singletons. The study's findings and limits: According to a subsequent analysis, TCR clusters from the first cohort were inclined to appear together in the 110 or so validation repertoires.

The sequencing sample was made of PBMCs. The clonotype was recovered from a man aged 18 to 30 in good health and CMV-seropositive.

CDR3: CASSLTATNEKLFF. The CDR3 DNA reads TGCGCCAGCAGCTTGACAGCAACTAATGAAAAACTGTTTTTT. The J gene is TRBJ1-4, the V gene TRBV5-1; D remains unclear. Germline V CDR1 and CDR2: SGHRS, YFSETQ. This CDR3 has 14 residues. V lost 1 base, J lost 0 bases, and 4 bases lay in between.